Listed below are T cell receptor beta chains from one sample, sequenced in a study of radiotherapy plus CTLA-4 blockade in lung cancer. Here immunoSEQ multiplex PCR was the method, and the copy in TCRdb shows in-frame clones only, minus some. The sample includes fewer than 40,000 clones, over 60% of them seen just once. Sequencing was performed on peripheral blood, taken from a patient treated with radiotherapy plus ipilimumab. Source of these receptors: a human donor with non-small cell lung cancer whose response to radiotherapy plus ipilimumab could not be evaluated. Each CDR3 is given with its conserved first and last residue.

TRBV7-2	TRBJ1-3	16	CASSLRTGVLANTIYF
TRBV2	TRBJ1-2	15	CASSELTGGSGGYTF
TRBV6-5	TRBJ2-2	15	CASSGQGVGTGELFF
TRBV7-2	TRBJ2-5	15	CASSSKGLAQETQYF
TRBV29-1	TRBJ2-3	13	CSVGVSGVDTQYF
TRBV10-1	TRBJ1-1	15	CASSPPDRGPSEAFF
TRBV15	TRBJ2-1	16	CATSRDRRGTYNEQFF
TRBV30	NA	11	CAWRQPYEQYF
TRBV6-1	TRBJ1-2	13	CASSYGSDYGYTF
TRBV14	TRBJ2-1	16	CASSLREGLLSNEQFF
TRBV28	TRBJ1-1	13	CASIRGGHTEAFF
TRBV19	TRBJ2-1	14	CASSRRERTGEQFF
TRBV27	TRBJ1-2	15	CASSLWGGGYYGYTF
TRBV14	TRBJ2-1	16	CASSHPTGAYYNEQFF
TRBV19	TRBJ2-2	16	CASSIGGRSNTGELFF
TRBV11-2	TRBJ1-1	13	CASSLERNTEAFF
TRBV6-1	TRBJ2-3	15	CASSPDGQGTDTQYF
TRBV5-1	TRBJ2-1	14	CASSLGTNNNEQFF
TRBV5-1	TRBJ2-3	14	CASSLVAGEDTQYF
TRBV6-6	TRBJ2-5	13	CASSRGQQETQYF
TRBV7-9	TRBJ1-2	15	CASSSQGRHVYGYTF
TRBV7-8	TRBJ1-1	14	CASSFQGQGTEAFF
TRBV7-2	TRBJ2-7	14	CASSLGRESYEQYF
TRBV14	TRBJ2-3	16	CASSQGTDFNARPQYF
TRBV7-8	TRBJ2-7	15	CASSLRLGLPYEQYF
TRBV9	TRBJ2-1	16	CASSVGASGGYNEQFF
TRBV6-5	TRBJ2-4	15	CASSRLAGGWDIQYF
TRBV18	NA	15	CASSRGSGDNYEQYF
TRBV6-5	TRBJ1-1	13	CASSRGAGAEAFF
TRBV2	TRBJ2-7	12	CASTRSPYEQYF
TRBV15	TRBJ2-7	16	CATSRDLAGGTYEQYF
TRBV19	TRBJ2-6	14	CASSTGSGANVLTF
TRBV4-1	TRBJ1-2	18	CASSQLQRPGQGSYGYTF
TRBV7-9	TRBJ1-5	15	CASSLRVSGNQPQHF
TRBV2	TRBJ1-2	12	CASSGTGGGYTF
TRBV28	TRBJ2-5	11	CASRSRLEQYF